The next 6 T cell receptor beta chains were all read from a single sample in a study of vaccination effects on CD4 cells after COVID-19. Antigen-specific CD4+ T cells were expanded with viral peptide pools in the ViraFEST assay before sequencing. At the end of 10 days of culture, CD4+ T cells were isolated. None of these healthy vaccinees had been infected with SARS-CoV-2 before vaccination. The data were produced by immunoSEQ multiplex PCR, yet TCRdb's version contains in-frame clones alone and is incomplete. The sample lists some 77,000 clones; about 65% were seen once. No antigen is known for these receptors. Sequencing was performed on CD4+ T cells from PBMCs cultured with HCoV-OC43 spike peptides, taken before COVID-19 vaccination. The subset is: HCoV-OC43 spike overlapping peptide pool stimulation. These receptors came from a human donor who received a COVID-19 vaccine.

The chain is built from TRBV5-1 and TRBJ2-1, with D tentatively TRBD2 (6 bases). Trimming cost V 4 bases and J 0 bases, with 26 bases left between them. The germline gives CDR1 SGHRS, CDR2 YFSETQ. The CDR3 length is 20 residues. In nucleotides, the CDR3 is TGCGCCAGCAGCAGGAGGCCGGGGCGGGAAACTTCGATCTCCTACAATGAGCAGTTCTTC. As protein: CASSRRPGRETSISYNEQFF.

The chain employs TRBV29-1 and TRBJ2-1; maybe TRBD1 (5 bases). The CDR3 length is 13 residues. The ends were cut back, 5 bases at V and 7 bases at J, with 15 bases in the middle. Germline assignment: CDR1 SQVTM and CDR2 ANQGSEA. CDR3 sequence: CSVKGPTQNEQFF. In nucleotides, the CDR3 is TGCAGCGTTAAGGGGCCGACTCAAAATGAGCAGTTCTTC.

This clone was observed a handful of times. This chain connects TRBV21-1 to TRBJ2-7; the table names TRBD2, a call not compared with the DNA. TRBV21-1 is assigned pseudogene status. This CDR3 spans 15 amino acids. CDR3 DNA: TGTGCCAGCAGCACCCGGACCGGGAGCTCCTACGAGCAGTACGTC. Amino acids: CASSTRTGSSYEQYV.

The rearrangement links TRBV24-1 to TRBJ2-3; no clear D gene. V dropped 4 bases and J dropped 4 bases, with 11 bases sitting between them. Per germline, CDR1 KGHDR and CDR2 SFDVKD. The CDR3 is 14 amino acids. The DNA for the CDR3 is TGTGCCACCAGTGAACCCAGGTCCGCAGATACGCAGTATTTT. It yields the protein CATSEPRSADTQYF.

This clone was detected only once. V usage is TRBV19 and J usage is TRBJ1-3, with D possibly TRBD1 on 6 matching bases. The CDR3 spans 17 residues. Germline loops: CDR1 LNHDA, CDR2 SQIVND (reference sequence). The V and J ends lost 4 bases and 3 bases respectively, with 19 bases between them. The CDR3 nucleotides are TGTGCCAGTAGTAATCGGGGCGGGACAAGAGGTGGAAACACCATATATTTT. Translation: CASSNRGGTRGGNTIYF.

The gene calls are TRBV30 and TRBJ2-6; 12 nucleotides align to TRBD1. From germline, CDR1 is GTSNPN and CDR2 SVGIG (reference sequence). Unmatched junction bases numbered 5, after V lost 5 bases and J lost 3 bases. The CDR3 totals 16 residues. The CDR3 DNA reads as TGTGCCTGGTACCGGGACAGGGGGCTTGGGGCCAACGTCCTGACTTTC. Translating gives CAWYRDRGLGANVLTF.